This T cell receptor (beta chain) was profiled in a study of beta chain features in type 1 diabetes. Since all of the isolated RNA was reverse transcribed, expressed TCRB transcripts were what got sequenced. Data came from immunoSEQ multiplex PCR; TCRdb stores just in-frame clones and leaves some out. The table records a few hundred thousand clones, around 10% of them present only once. About this clone itself: Other DNA sequences from this sample encode an identical CDR3 as well.

The V and J ends lost 5 bases and 5 bases respectively, with 4 bases between them. The germline V gene encodes CDR1 SNHLY and CDR2 FYNNEI. The CDR3 runs 11 residues. The sequence came from a woman aged 25 to 39 in good health. Sequenced: naive CD4+ T cells from blood. The chain recombines TRBV2 with TRBJ2-1; D uncertain. CDR3 loop: CASSLDNEQFF. In DNA, the CDR3 is TGTGCCAGCAGTTTAGACAATGAGCAGTTCTTC.